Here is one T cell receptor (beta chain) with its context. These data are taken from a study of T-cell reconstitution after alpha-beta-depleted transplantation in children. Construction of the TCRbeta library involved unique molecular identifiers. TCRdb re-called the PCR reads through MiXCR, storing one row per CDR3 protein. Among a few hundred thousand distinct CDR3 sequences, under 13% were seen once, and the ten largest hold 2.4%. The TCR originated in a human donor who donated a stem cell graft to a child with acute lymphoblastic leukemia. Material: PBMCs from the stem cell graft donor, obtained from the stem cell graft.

CDR3 in amino acids: CASSKTSGETQYF. In DNA, the CDR3 is TGTGCCAGCAGCAAGACTAGCGGGGAGACCCAGTACTTC. The rearrangement joins TRBV7-3 to TRBJ2-5, with TRBD2 matching over 10 bases. CDR1 and CDR2 (germline): SGHTA, FQGTGA. V was clipped by 5 bases and J by 5 bases; unmatched bases: 2. CDR3 size: 13 residues.